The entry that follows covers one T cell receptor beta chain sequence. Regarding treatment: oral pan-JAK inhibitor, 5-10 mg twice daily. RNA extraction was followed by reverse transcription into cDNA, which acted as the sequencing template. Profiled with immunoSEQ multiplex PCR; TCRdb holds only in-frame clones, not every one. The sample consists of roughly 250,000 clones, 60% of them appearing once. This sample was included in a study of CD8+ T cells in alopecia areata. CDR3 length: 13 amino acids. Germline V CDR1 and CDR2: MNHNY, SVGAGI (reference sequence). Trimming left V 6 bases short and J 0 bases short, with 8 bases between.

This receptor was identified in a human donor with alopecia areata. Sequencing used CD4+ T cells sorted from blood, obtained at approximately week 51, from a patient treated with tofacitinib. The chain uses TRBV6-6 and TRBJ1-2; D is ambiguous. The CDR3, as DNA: TGTGCCAGCAGGCCGGGCGCTAACTATGGCTACACCTTC. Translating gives CASRPGANYGYTF.